This T cell receptor beta chain comes out of a study of T cells in women clearing cervical HPV infection. CDR3 length: 14 residues. The germline V gene has CDR1 SNHLY and CDR2 FYNNEI. V gave up 2 bases and J gave up 8 bases, with 13 bases separating them. Study-wide points: A classifier using richness and V gene abundances reached an AUC of more than 0.8.

Sequenced by immunoSEQ multiplex PCR; TCRdb stores in-frame clones only, minus some. The sample is made up of roughly 36,000 clones, and the top ten hold 7.8% of it. About this clone: Its antigen is unidentified. The CDR3 end is not reached by the read, which stops 3 residues before it; the germline J gene fills it in.

This receptor was obtained from a woman aged 18-70 years with a cervical HPV16 infection that either progressed to CIN3+ or cleared (not recorded which). The sequenced sample was blood buffy coat. This sequence joins TRBV2 and TRBJ1-5; D ambiguous. The chain's CDR3 is CASSEPHTGEPQHF. CDR3 bases read: TGTGCCAGCAGTGAACCACATACCGGGGAGCCC. Using reference TRBV2 and TRBJ1-5 for the parts outside the CDR3, the full variable domain is EPEVTQTPSHQVTQMGQEVILRCVPISNHLYFYWYRQILGQKVEFLVSFYNNEISEKSEIFDDQFSVERPDGSNFTLKIRSTKLEDSAMYFCASSEPHTGEPQHFGDGTRLSIL.